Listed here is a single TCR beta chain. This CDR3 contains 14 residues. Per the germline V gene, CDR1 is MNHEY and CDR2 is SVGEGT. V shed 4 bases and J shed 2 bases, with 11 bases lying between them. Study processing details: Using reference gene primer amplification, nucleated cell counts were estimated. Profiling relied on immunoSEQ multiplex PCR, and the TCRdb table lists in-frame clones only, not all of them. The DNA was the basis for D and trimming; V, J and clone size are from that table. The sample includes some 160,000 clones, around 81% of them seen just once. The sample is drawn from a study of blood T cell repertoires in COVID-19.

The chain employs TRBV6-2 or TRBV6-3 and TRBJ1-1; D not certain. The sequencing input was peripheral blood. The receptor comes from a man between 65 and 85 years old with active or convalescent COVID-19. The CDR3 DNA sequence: TGTGCCAGCAGTTTGGGAGCGATAAACACTGAAGCTTTCTTT. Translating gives CASSLGAINTEAFF.